These 3 T cell receptor beta chains share one sample of origin, sequenced in a study of blood T cells in healthy people across ages. Using a J-beta primer mix together with a sample-barcoded 5' primer, a second PCR was run for roughly 6 to 11 cycles. TCRdb re-called the 5' RACE reads through MiXCR, storing one row per CDR3 protein. This table holds some 760,000 distinct CDR3 sequences, approximately 25% found once. This same sample was also taken into another study, of T cells of mothers and their children.

The sample taken for sequencing was blood. The receptors shown here come from a boy between 10 and 17 years old in good health.

This clonotype was detected many times. The V and J genes are TRBV4-3 and TRBJ2-5; D possibly uses TRBD1 or TRBD2 (5 bases each). Trimming took off 4 bases at V and 5 bases at J, with 17 bases between the two ends. The CDR3 has 15 amino acids. Germline lookup yields CDR1 LGHNA and CDR2 YSLEER. The CDR3 sequence is CASSLAARGGETQYF. CDR3 bases: TGCGCCAGCAGCCTTGCGGCGAGGGGCGGGGAGACCCAGTACTTC.

The CDR3 spells CAISEGHNEQFF. DNA for the CDR3: TGTGCCATCAGTGAGGGGCACAATGAGCAGTTCTTC. The chain has TRBV10-3 and TRBJ2-1; no firm D call. This CDR3 is built from 12 residues. Trimming stripped 2 bases from V and 5 bases from J, with 4 bases between. Per the germline V gene, CDR1 is ENHRY and CDR2 is SYGVKD.

The rearrangement joins TRBV6-1 to TRBJ2-3; D is undetermined. Germline CDR1 MNHNS, CDR2 SASEGT. Trimming removed 1 base at V and 5 bases at J, with 7 bases between. The CDR3 sequence is 13 residues long. CDR3 DNA sequence: TGTGCCAGCAGTGAAGGAGTTCGAGATACGCAGTATTTT. Translation: CASSEGVRDTQYF.